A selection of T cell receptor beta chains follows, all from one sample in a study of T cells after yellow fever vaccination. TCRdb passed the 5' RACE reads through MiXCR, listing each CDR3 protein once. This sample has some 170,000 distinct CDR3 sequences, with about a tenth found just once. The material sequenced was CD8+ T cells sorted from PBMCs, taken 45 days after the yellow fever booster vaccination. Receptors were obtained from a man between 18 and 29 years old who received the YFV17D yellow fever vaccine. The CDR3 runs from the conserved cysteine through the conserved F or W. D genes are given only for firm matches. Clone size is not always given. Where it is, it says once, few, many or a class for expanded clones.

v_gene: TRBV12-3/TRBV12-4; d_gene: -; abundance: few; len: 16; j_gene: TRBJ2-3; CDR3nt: TGTGCCAGCAGTTTAGCGGCGGCCCCAAGGGGAGATACGCAGTATTTT; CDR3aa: CASSLAAAPRGDTQYF
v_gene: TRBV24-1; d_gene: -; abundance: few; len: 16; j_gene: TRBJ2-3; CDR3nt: TGTGCCACCAGTGCCCCCGGGACGAGTCTCACAGATACGCAGTATTTT; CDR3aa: CATSAPGTSLTDTQYF
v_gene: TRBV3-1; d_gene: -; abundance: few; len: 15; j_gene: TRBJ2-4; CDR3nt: TGTGCCAGCAGACCCTCGGGGGCGGAATGGAACATTCAGTACTTC; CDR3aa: CASRPSGAEWNIQYF
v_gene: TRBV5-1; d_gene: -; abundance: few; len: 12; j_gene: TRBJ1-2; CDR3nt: TGCGCCAGCAGCACACAGGTCGGAAGCTACACCTTC; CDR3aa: CASSTQVGSYTF
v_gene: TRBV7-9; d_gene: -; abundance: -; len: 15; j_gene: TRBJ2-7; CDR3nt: TGTGCCAGCAGCGCGAGGGACGTCGGACCCTACGAGCAGTACTTC; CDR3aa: CASSARDVGPYEQYF
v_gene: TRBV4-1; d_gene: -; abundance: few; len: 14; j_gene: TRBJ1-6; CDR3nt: TGCGCCAGCAGCCAGGGAGGGGGAGGGTCACCCCTCCACTTT; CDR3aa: CASSQGGGGSPLHF
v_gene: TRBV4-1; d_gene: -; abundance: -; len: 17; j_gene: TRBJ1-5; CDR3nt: TGCGCCAGCAGCCAAGAAGACTGGACAGAGGTGCGTCAGCCCCAGCATTTT; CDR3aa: CASSQEDWTEVRQPQHF
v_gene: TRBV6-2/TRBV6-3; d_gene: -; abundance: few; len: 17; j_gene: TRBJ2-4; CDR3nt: TGTGCCAGCAGTTACGATGGCCGGTCTCTAGCCAAAAACATTCAGTACTTC; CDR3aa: CASSYDGRSLAKNIQYF
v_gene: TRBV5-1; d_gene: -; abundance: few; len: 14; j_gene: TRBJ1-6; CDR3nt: TGCGCCAGCAGCTTGTATCCAAGCAGATCACCCCTCCACTTT; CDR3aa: CASSLYPSRSPLHF
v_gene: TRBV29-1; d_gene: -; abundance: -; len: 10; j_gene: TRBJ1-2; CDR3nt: TGCAGCGTTCGTTTGAATGGCTACACCTTC; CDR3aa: CSVRLNGYTF
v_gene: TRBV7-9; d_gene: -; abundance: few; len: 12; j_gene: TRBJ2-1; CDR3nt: TGTGCCAGCAGCGTAGCAGCCTATGAGCAGTTCTTC; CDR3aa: CASSVAAYEQFF
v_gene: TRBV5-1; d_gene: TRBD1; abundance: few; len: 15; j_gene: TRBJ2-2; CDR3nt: TGCGCCAGCAGCTCGGACAGGGCCCCCACCGGGGAGCTGTTTTTT; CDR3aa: CASSSDRAPTGELFF
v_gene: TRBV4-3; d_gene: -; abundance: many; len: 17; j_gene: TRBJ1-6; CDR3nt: TGCGCCAGCAGCCAAGTAGGCAGGGCAATGATCGATTCACCCCTCCACTTT; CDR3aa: CASSQVGRAMIDSPLHF
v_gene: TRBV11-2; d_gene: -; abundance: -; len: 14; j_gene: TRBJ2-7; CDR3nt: TGTGCCAGCAGCCCCGATTCGTTCCTCAACGAGCAGTACTTC; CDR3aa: CASSPDSFLNEQYF
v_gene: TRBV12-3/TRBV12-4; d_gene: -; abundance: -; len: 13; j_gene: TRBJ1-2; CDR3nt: TGTGCCAGCAGTTACACGACAGTATATGGCTACACCTTC; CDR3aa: CASSYTTVYGYTF